This TCR beta chain originates from a study of CD8+CD57+ T cells in acquired aplastic anemia. Study-wide background: Yields of DNA that came from sorted CD4+ and CD8+ cells averaged roughly 3.2 ug. Healthy donor sequencing depth: approximately 9.9 million CD4+, fewer than 13 million CD8+ reads.

The germline CDR1 and CDR2 sequences are DFQATT and SNEGSKA (reference sequence). CDR3 size: 11 residues. V lost 5 bases and J lost 8, with 12 bases in between. Study-level findings and limits: Approximately 28 CD8+ CDR3 sequences were shared between patients and controls.

CDR3 and TCR beta VDJ profiling relied on genomic DNA as the template. TCRdb ran MiXCR on the reads and lists one entry per CDR3 protein. The data show about 180,000 distinct CDR3 sequences, with 40% to 55% seen just once and 2.5% to 3.5% held by the top ten. This clonotype came up many times. Its antigen is still unknown. Sequenced material: sorted CD4+, CD8+, or CD8+CD57+ T cells (not recorded which) from PBMCs. The chain employs TRBV20-1 and TRBJ1-2; unclear D gene. The sequence came from a human donor in good health. In DNA, the CDR3 is TGCAGTGCTCCAACAAGGGAAGGCTACACCTTC. Translation: CSAPTREGYTF.